The TCR beta chain described here comes from a study of CD39 and CD103 CD8 tumor-infiltrating T cells. Study-level information: Cancer patients supplied lymph node samples, some uninvolved and some metastatic.

About this clone itself: The antigen is unknown.

The table came from immunoSEQ multiplex PCR; TCRdb's copy has only in-frame clones and leaves some out. The table has some 420 clones, around 60% seen once. Points from the study as a whole: DN TIL clonotypes largely overlapped peripheral memory CD8 repertoires, unlike DP.

For tumor-infiltrating lymphocytes, EpCAM beads were added to negative-selection T-cell enrichment of thawed cells. DN, SP and DP CD8 TIL subsets came from CD39/CD103 sorting of CD3+CD4-CD8+CD45RA- cells. V dropped 2 bases and J dropped 2 bases, with 25 bases sitting between them. This CDR3 comprises 19 residues. The germline gives CDR1 MNHNS, CDR2 SASEGT. The rearrangement links TRBV6-1 to TRBJ2-7; D is perhaps TRBD2 (6 bases). What was sequenced was CD39+ CD103+ CD8+ T cells sorted from a lymph node. The subset: CD103+CD39+ double-positive CD45RA- CD8 T cells. This clonotype was sampled from a human donor with head and neck squamous cell carcinoma. CDR3: CASSEKDAGITLGAYEQYF. The CDR3 region has the DNA TGTGCCAGCAGTGAAAAGGATGCGGGAATAACGTTAGGGGCCTACGAGCAGTACTTC.